The present TCR beta chain was sequenced within a study of T cell responses to AZD1222 COVID-19 vaccine. General study results and limits: Variant regions that are unmutated are reportedly the target of nearly half of spike-specific TCRs.

Notes on this clone: Its antigen is undetermined.

CDR1 is MDHEN and CDR2 is SYDVKM in the germline V gene. The CDR3 contains 13 residues. V lost 2 bases, J lost 3 bases, and 7 bases lay in between. Measured with immunoSEQ multiplex PCR; TCRdb has only the in-frame clones, and not every one. This table has roughly 55,000 clones, roughly nine tenths appearing once. This receptor was identified in an adult in good health. The chain uses TRBV28 and TRBJ1-2, with D hard to call. The input for sequencing was peripheral blood, taken on day 0 of AZD1222 vaccination. CDR3 region: CASSLEGHYGYTF. CDR3 sequence (DNA): TGTGCCAGCAGTTTAGAAGGGCACTATGGCTACACCTTC.